Presented here are 30 T cell receptor beta chains from one specimen sequenced in a study of post-analysis software for immune sequencing data. No cognate antigen is known for these TCRs. The TCR beta cDNA libraries contained unique molecular identifiers. TCRdb independently ran MiXCR on the PCR reads; one entry per CDR3 protein. The data contain 700,000 to 900,000 distinct CDR3 sequences, under 60% of them singletons. Findings of the study overall: There were roughly 5 TRBV segments more frequent in patients than controls, and TRBV5-6, TRBV5-1 and TRBV20-1 were among them.

The sample was blood. The source is a girl aged 5-17 years with multiple sclerosis.

The J gene is TRBJ2-7, the V gene TRBV6-1; 8 bases are a match to TRBD2. Germline V gene data show CDR1 as MNHNS and CDR2 as SASEGT. CDR3 size: 18 residues. V was pared by 1 base and J by 3 bases, with 14 bases of the junction left unmatched. CDR3 loop: CASSEGGAGGRSFYEQYF. CDR3 nucleotide sequence: TGTGCCAGCAGTGAAGGGGGCGCGGGGGGACGGTCCTTCTACGAGCAGTACTTC.

This clonotype was seen only a few times. The chain couples TRBV20-1 to TRBJ2-1; D is uncertain. Per germline, CDR1 DFQATT and CDR2 SNEGSKA (reference sequence). The CDR3 is 12 amino acids. The germline V and J ends were trimmed by 6 bases and 0 bases, with 6 bases remaining between them. CDR3 sequence (DNA): TGCAGTGCAAGGGCCTCCTACAATGAGCAGTTCTTC. As protein: CSARASYNEQFF.

The chain joins TRBV5-1 to TRBJ2-5; 9 positions agree with TRBD2. This CDR3 contains 13 residues. Germline V gene sequence: CDR1 SGHRS, CDR2 YFSETQ. Germline trimming cut 7 bases from V and 5 bases from J; bases unmatched to any gene: 6. The CDR3 DNA reads as TGCGCCAGCGCGAAGCGGGAGGTTGAGACCCAGTACTTC. Translated: CASAKREVETQYF.

The chain links TRBV6-5 to TRBJ2-6; the D gene is possibly TRBD2 (6 bases). Germline CDR1 MNHEY, CDR2 SVGAGI. V was pared by 8 bases and J by 2 bases, with 7 bases between. There are 13 residues in the CDR3. The CDR3 DNA reads as TGTGCCAGCGGGGAGGCTGGGGCCAACGTCCTGACTTTC. Its translation is CASGEAGANVLTF.

This clonotype was recorded many times. This rearrangement joins TRBV7-9 to TRBJ2-5; no reliable D call. Per germline, CDR1 SEHNR and CDR2 FQNEAQ (reference sequence). The germline V and J ends were trimmed by 4 bases and 1 base, with 1 base remaining between them. This CDR3 region has 11 residues. CDR3 protein: CASSSQETQYF. The CDR3 nucleotides read TGTGCCAGCAGCTCCCAAGAGACCCAGTACTTC.

This chain connects TRBV29-1 to TRBJ1-1; D unresolved. The germline CDR1 and CDR2 sequences are SQVTM and ANQGSEA. There are 14 residues in the CDR3. V lost 1 base, J lost 1 base, and 10 bases lay in between. The CDR3 coding sequence is TGCAGCGTTGAAGTAGGACCTCAGAACACTGAAGCTTTCTTT. It codes for CSVEVGPQNTEAFF.

V and J are TRBV5-1 and TRBJ2-7, with D maybe TRBD2 (6 bases). Germline V gene data show CDR1 as SGHRS and CDR2 as YFSETQ. The CDR3 contains 15 residues. V was clipped by 3 bases and J by 2 bases, with 15 bases between them. The CDR3 spells CASSWRDPLAYEQYF. DNA of the CDR3: TGCGCCAGCAGCTGGAGGGACCCCCTCGCCTACGAGCAGTACTTC.

V gene TRBV5-1 combines with J gene TRBJ2-1, with a possible D match to TRBD1 (6 bases). CDR3 length equals 13 residues. Trimming left V 6 bases short and J 5 bases short, with 12 bases between. Germline CDR1 reads SGHRS; CDR2 reads YFSETQ. The CDR3 nucleotides read TGCGCCAGCACGGACAGCTTAAACAATGAGCAGTTCTTC. Protein sequence: CASTDSLNNEQFF.

This sequence joins TRBV29-1 and TRBJ2-3; possibly TRBD1 for D (6 bases). The CDR3 is 16 residues long. Trimming removed 6 bases at V and 2 bases at J, with 21 bases between. Per the germline V gene, CDR1 is SQVTM and CDR2 is ANQGSEA. The CDR3 is CSVTNPGARNTDTQYF. CDR3 coding DNA: TGCAGCGTCACCAACCCAGGGGCTCGTAACACAGATACGCAGTATTTT.

This clonotype was found a few times. The V gene is TRBV12-3 or TRBV12-4, the J gene TRBJ2-3; 8 bases are a match to TRBD2. Trimming removed 6 bases from V and 4 bases from J; junction bases left unmatched: 9. The CDR3 contains 15 residues. DNA for the CDR3: TGTGCCAGCAGCCGCCTCCGGGGGGGCGCAGATACGCAGTATTTT. Protein sequence: CASSRLRGGADTQYF.

The gene calls are TRBV12-3 or TRBV12-4 and TRBJ1-2; D might be TRBD1 (6 bases). Trimming left V 8 bases short and J 4 bases short, with 17 bases between. This CDR3 has 14 amino acids. CDR3 coding DNA: TGTGCCAGCTCAGAGCGACAGGCCTTCTATGGCTACACCTTC. Residues: CASSERQAFYGYTF.

The CDR3 DNA follows: TGCAGTGCTAGTCGGGGGACTAGAAAGGCTTACGAGCAGTACTTC. As protein: CSASRGTRKAYEQYF. The V call is TRBV20-1, the J call TRBJ2-4; TRBD2 aligns across 8 bases. Matching the DNA end better, TRBJ2-7 makes the J call doubtful. The CDR3 is 15 amino acids. The germline V gene has CDR1 DFQATT and CDR2 SNEGSKA (reference sequence).

V is TRBV3-1 and J is TRBJ2-5, with TRBD1 matching 11 bases. The CDR3 covers 18 residues. After removal of 1 base from V and 4 bases from J, the junction contained 11 bases not matched to a gene. Germline V gene sequence: CDR1 LGHDT, CDR2 YNNKEL (reference sequence). CDR3: CASSQGFSWGQGVETQYF. CDR3 DNA sequence: TGTGCCAGCAGCCAAGGGTTTTCGTGGGGACAGGGGGTAGAGACCCAGTACTTC.

This chain uses TRBV28 with TRBJ1-6; perhaps TRBD1 as D (6 bases). Per germline, CDR1 MDHEN and CDR2 SYDVKM. Trimming stripped 4 bases from V and 8 bases from J, with 15 bases between. The CDR3 runs 15 residues. The CDR3 region is CASSSPTGSDSPLHF. The DNA of the CDR3 is TGTGCCAGCAGTTCCCCTACAGGGAGTGATTCACCCCTCCACTTT.

In DNA, the CDR3 is TGTGCCAGCAGTTTAGGGCCCGGGGGGCCCGAATCTGGGGCCAACGTCCTGACTTTC. This sequence encodes CASSLGPGGPESGANVLTF. The chain employs TRBV12-3 or TRBV12-4 and TRBJ2-6; the D gene is possibly TRBD2 (7 bases). The CDR3 is 19 residues long. V was pared by 1 base and J by 1 base, with 17 bases between.

V is TRBV29-1 and J is TRBJ2-7; maybe TRBD2 (6 bases). V was pared by 2 bases and J by 3 bases, with 8 bases between. The CDR3 spans 12 residues. Germline values: CDR1 SQVTM, CDR2 ANQGSEA. CDR3 residues: CSVELGGYEQYF. The CDR3 coding sequence is TGCAGCGTTGAATTGGGGGGCTACGAGCAGTACTTC.

The chain is built from TRBV7-2 and TRBJ2-5, with a tentative D call TRBD2 (6 bases). The germline gives CDR1 SGHTA, CDR2 FQGNSA. The CDR3 is 12 residues long. The germline V and J ends were trimmed by 5 bases and 7 bases, with 11 bases remaining between them. CDR3 amino acids: CASSPVGGTQYF. CDR3 DNA sequence: TGTGCCAGCAGCCCTGTGGGGGGGACCCAGTACTTC.

In its sample, this clonotype was seen a few times. The chain carries TRBV27 and TRBJ1-2, with 9 bases aligning to TRBD1. Per the germline V gene, CDR1 is MNHEY and CDR2 is SMNVEV (reference sequence). This CDR3 has 16 amino acids. Losses at the gene ends were 4 bases for V and 6 bases for J; bases not matched to a gene: 12. CDR3 DNA sequence: TGTGCCAGCAGTTCGACCGACCTACAGGGGGCTGATGGCTACACCTTC. It codes for CASSSTDLQGADGYTF.

This clonotype was detected a few times. The chain couples TRBV12-3 or TRBV12-4 to TRBJ2-7; TRBD2 aligns across 7 bases. The junction had 6 bases not matched to a gene; V was cut back by 3 bases and J by 4 bases. The CDR3 contains 14 residues. The CDR3, as DNA: TGTGCCAGCAGTTTCCGCGGGAGCGTGTACGAGCAGTACTTC. Its protein product is CASSFRGSVYEQYF.

The rearrangement uses TRBV7-2 and TRBJ2-3, with a possible D match to TRBD2 (5 bases). The CDR3 totals 15 residues. V lost 5 bases, J lost 4 bases, and 16 bases lay in between. Germline V gene lookup returns CDR1 SGHTA and CDR2 FQGNSA. CDR3 region: CASSQDAKRPDTQYF. In nucleotides, the CDR3 is TGTGCCAGCAGCCAAGACGCGAAGCGGCCAGATACGCAGTATTTT. Full variable domain (missing parts from reference TRBV7-2 and TRBJ2-3): GAGVSQSPSNKVTEKGKDVELRCDPISGHTALYWYRQSLGQGLEFLIYFQGNSAPDKSGLPSDRFSAERTGGSVSTLTIQRTQQEDSAVYLCASSQDAKRPDTQYFGPGTRLTVL.

This clonotype was counted a single time. DNA of the CDR3: TGTGCCAGCAGGAAAGACCGGGACAGATCCTACGAGCAGTACTTC. Translation: CASRKDRDRSYEQYF. The chain is built from TRBV3-1 and TRBJ2-7; 7 positions match TRBD1. The V and J ends lost 6 bases and 1 base, in that order; junction bases with no gene match: 9. The CDR3 contains 15 residues. Per germline, CDR1 LGHDT and CDR2 YNNKEL (reference sequence).

This clonotype appeared a few times. The chain is built from TRBV7-8 and TRBJ2-5, with unresolved D. Germline V gene sequence: CDR1 SGHVS, CDR2 FQNEAQ. Trimming took off 0 bases at V and 3 bases at J, with 14 bases between the two ends. CDR3 length: 16 amino acids. The CDR3 region is CASSLARGLSEETQYF. In nucleotides, the CDR3 is TGTGCCAGCAGCTTAGCGCGTGGATTATCGGAAGAGACCCAGTACTTC.

The genes are TRBV20-1 and TRBJ1-2, with 7 bases lining up with TRBD1. Germline V gene lookup returns CDR1 DFQATT and CDR2 SNEGSKA (reference sequence). The CDR3 covers 19 residues. J was trimmed by 0 bases and V by 3 bases; bases with no gene match: 19. Here the CDR3 reads CSARDPGTATRPTNYGYTF. The CDR3 region has the DNA TGCAGTGCTAGGGACCCCGGGACAGCCACACGCCCGACTAACTATGGCTACACCTTC.

This clonotype was detected a few times. This chain connects TRBV6-5 to TRBJ1-5; no definite D call. Germline V lookup: CDR1 MNHEY, CDR2 SVGAGI. Trimming shortened V by 8 bases and J by 10 bases, and 15 bases separated the two germline ends. The CDR3 loop spans 12 amino acids. The CDR3, as DNA: TGTGCCAGCGGCCCTGGGATCAGCCCCCAGCATTTT. This encodes CASGPGISPQHF.

V usage is TRBV15 and J usage is TRBJ2-7; D remains unclear. Trimming took 6 bases from V and 7 from J, leaving 19 bases between them. Looked up from germline, CDR1 is LNHNV and CDR2 is YYDKDF (reference sequence). The CDR3 spans 14 residues. The CDR3 protein is CATSPQQPYNEQYF. DNA for the CDR3: TGTGCCACCAGTCCCCAACAGCCCTACAATGAGCAGTACTTC.

In its sample, this clonotype was seen once. Because the CDR3's place on the DNA is in doubt, the DNA is left out and the CDR3 is given as listed by TCRdb. V gene TRBV7-9 combines with J gene TRBJ1-1; the table calls TRBD1, which could not be checked here. The germline CDR1 and CDR2 sequences are SEHNR and FQNEAQ (reference sequence). Ends included, the CDR3 has 19 residues. The CDR3 loop is CASSQRFGSGDSRSLEAFF.

This clonotype was found a few times. The rearrangement uses TRBV19 and TRBJ2-3; 7 bases line up with TRBD2. Germline V CDR1 and CDR2: LNHDA, SQIVND (reference sequence). This CDR3 is 13 amino acids long. The J segment lost 4 bases and the V segment lost 4 bases, leaving 2 bases of the junction unmatched. CDR3 nucleotide sequence: TGTGCCAGTAGTACCCTAGCGGCAGATACGCAGTATTTT. This codes for CASSTLAADTQYF.

The chain joins TRBV12-3 or TRBV12-4 to TRBJ2-6, with unresolved D. V dropped 8 bases and J dropped 0 bases, with 11 bases sitting between them. CDR3 size: 15 residues. The CDR3 nucleotides are TGTGCCAGCGATTTTCCCGTCTCTGGGGCCAACGTCCTGACTTTC. Residues: CASDFPVSGANVLTF.

There are a few counts of this clonotype. The chain combines TRBV6-1 with TRBJ1-2; tentative D call: TRBD1 (6 bases). The CDR3 loop spans 14 amino acids. Germline CDR1 reads MNHNS; CDR2 reads SASEGT. V was shortened by 3 bases and J by 8 bases, with 16 bases between the two germline ends. The CDR3: CASSDLQGRSGYTF. Written as DNA, the CDR3 is TGTGCCAGCAGTGATTTACAGGGTCGGAGCGGCTACACCTTC.

This clonotype was counted only a few times. The CDR3 region is CSASGLKPVYEQYF. The CDR3 bases are TGCAGTGCTAGCGGACTCAAACCCGTATACGAGCAGTACTTC. V usage is TRBV20-1 and J usage is TRBJ2-7, with D possibly being TRBD2 (5 bases). CDR1 and CDR2 (germline): DFQATT, SNEGSKA (reference sequence). The CDR3 is made up of 14 amino acids. Trimming cost V 3 bases and J 4 bases, with 16 bases left between them.